The 3 T cell receptor beta chains below all came from one sample that was sequenced in a study of shared clonotypes between healthy human individuals. This table comes from immunoSEQ multiplex PCR, and its TCRdb copy is limited to in-frame clones, with some not included. This repertoire shows approximately 640,000 clones, roughly 88% found once; its top ten account for 34%. Input material: memory CD8+ T cells from PBMCs. Subset in this sample: CD45RO+ cells pooled with CCR7-negative TemRA cells. The receptors here all came from a man in his late teens or twenties in good health. Some clones in this sample may be carry-over from other donors' samples.

This chain connects TRBV27 to TRBJ1-1; D perhaps matches TRBD1 (6 bases). This CDR3 comprises 18 residues. Trimming shortened V by 2 bases and J by 4 bases, and 23 bases separated the two germline ends. CDR1 is MNHEY, CDR2 SMNVEV, per germline (reference sequence). The chain's CDR3 is CASSLGTGRRDRRTEAFF. The CDR3, as DNA: TGTGCCAGCAGTTTAGGGACGGGACGCCGAGACAGGCGCACTGAAGCTTTCTTT.

V usage is TRBV2 and J usage is TRBJ2-7; 7 bases fit TRBD1. Germline V gene data show CDR1 as SNHLY and CDR2 as FYNNEI. The CDR3 is 15 residues long. V dropped 4 bases and J dropped 3; count of bases not matched to a gene: 9. CDR3 in DNA: TGTGCCAGCAGTGTACGGACCCCAGGGGGCTACGAGCAGTACTTC. This translates into CASSVRTPGGYEQYF.

The V gene is TRBV12-5, the J gene TRBJ2-1; D ambiguous. The CDR3 contains 13 residues. Germline CDR1 and CDR2: LGHNT and FRNRAP. V dropped 1 base and J dropped 6 bases, with 7 bases sitting between them. The CDR3: CASGLDRGNEQFF. In nucleotides, the CDR3 is TGTGCTAGTGGTTTGGATAGAGGCAATGAGCAGTTCTTC.